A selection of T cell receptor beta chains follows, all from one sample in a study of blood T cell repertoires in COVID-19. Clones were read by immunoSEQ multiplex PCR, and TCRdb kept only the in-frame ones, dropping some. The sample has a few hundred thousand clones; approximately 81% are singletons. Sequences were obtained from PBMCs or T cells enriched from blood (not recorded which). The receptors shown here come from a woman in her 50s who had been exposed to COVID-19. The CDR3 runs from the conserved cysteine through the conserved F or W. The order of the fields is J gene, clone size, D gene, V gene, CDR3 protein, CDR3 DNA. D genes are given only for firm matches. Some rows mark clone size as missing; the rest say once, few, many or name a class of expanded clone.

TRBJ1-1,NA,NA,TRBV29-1,CSVLQGPEAFF,TGCAGCGTTCTACAGGGACCTGAAGCTTTCTTT
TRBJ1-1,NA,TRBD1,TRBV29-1,CSSGGDSINTEAFF,TGCAGCTCCGGGGGGGACAGCATTAACACTGAAGCTTTCTTT
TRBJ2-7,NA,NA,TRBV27,CASSYQVAYEQYF,TGTGCCAGCAGTTATCAGGTGGCCTACGAGCAGTACTTC
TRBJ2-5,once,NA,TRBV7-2,CASSLMNRGTETQYF,TGTGCCAGCAGCTTGATGAACCGGGGAACAGAGACCCAGTACTTC
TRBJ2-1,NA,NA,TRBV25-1,CASSEFGNEQFF,TGTGCCAGCAGTGAGTTCGGGAATGAGCAGTTCTTC
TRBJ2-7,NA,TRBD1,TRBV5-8,CASSQVRGLREQYF,TGTGCCAGCAGCCAGGTCAGGGGGCTGAGGGAGCAGTACTTC
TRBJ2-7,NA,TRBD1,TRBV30,CAWKSGTATYEQYF,TGTGCCTGGAAATCGGGGACAGCCACCTACGAGCAGTACTTC
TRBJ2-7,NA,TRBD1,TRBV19,CASRSTGENEQYF,TGTGCCAGTAGGTCGACAGGGGAGAACGAGCAGTACTTC
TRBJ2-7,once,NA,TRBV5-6,CASSFPAGAYEQYF,TGTGCCAGCAGCTTTCCCGCTGGGGCTTACGAGCAGTACTTC
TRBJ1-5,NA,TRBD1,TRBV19,CASSAGTALNQPQHF,TGTGCCAGTAGTGCTGGGACAGCTCTCAATCAGCCCCAGCATTTT
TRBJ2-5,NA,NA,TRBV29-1,CSVENRLGETQYF,TGCAGCGTTGAGAACAGGTTAGGAGAGACCCAGTACTTC
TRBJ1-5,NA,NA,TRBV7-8,CASLEEYPTHSNQPQHF,TGTGCCAGCCTAGAGGAATATCCCACCCATAGCAATCAGCCCCAGCATTTT
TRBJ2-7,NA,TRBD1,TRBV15,CATSRGQGREQYF,TGTGCCACCAGCAGAGGACAGGGCAGGGAGCAGTACTTC
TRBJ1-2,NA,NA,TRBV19,CASTPTVPPHDYTF,TGTGCCAGTACCCCGACAGTGCCCCCCCATGACTACACCTTC
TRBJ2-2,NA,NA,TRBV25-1,CASSEAGAPAGELFF,TGTGCCAGCAGTGAAGCGGGGGCTCCAGCCGGGGAGCTGTTTTTT
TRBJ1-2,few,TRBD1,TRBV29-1,CSVETGQGLGGYTF,TGCAGCGTTGAGACCGGACAGGGTCTTGGTGGCTACACCTTC
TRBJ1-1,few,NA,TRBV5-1,CASSSGTGLSEAFF,TGCGCCAGCAGCTCCGGTACAGGGTTGAGTGAAGCTTTCTTT
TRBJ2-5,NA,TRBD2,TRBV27,CASSPPRAGGEKTQYF,TGTGCCAGCAGTCCTCCCAGGGCGGGAGGCGAAAAGACCCAGTACTTC
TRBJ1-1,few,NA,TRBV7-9,CASSLDGAAFF,TGTGCCAGCAGCCTTGATGGGGCAGCTTTCTTT
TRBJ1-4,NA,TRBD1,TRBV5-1,CASSRDRGGDEKLFF,TGCGCCAGCAGCCGGGACAGGGGTGGAGATGAAAAACTGTTTTTT
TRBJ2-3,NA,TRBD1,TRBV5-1,CASSLGTGGRTDTQYF,TGCGCCAGCAGCTTGGGGACAGGGGGCAGAACAGATACGCAGTATTTT
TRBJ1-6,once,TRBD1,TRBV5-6,CASSLMDRAYSPLHF,TGTGCCAGCAGCTTAATGGACAGGGCCTATTCACCCCTCCACTTT
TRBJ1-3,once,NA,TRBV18,CASSRDRSPRNTIYF,TGTGCCAGCTCCCGAGACAGGAGCCCGCGGAACACCATATATTTT
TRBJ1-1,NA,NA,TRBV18,CASSPLGQGGGAFF,TGTGCCAGCTCACCTCTAGGGCAGGGCGGGGGAGCTTTCTTT
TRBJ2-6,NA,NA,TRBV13,CASSLVGRVGSGANVLTF,TGTGCCAGCAGCTTAGTGGGCAGGGTGGGCTCTGGGGCCAACGTCCTGACTTTC
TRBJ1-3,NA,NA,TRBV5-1,CASSFSILSSGNTIYF,TGCGCCAGCAGCTTTTCCATCTTGAGCTCTGGAAACACCATATATTTT
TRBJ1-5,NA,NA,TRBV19,CASSMAGGQPQHF,TGTGCCAGTAGTATGGCGGGAGGGCAGCCCCAGCATTTT
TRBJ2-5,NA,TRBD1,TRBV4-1,CASSQGGQGMETQYF,TGCGCCAGCAGCCAAGGCGGACAGGGGATGGAGACCCAGTACTTC
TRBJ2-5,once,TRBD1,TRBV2,CASSEAPGTGRTQYF,TGTGCCAGCAGTGAAGCCCCCGGGACAGGGAGGACCCAGTACTTC
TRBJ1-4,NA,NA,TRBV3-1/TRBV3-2,CASSQGWGGFNEKLFF,TGTGCCAGCAGCCAAGGCTGGGGGGGCTTTAATGAAAAACTGTTTTTT
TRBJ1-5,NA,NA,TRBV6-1,CASSDTGLGPQHF,TGTGCCAGCAGTGACACAGGCCTGGGGCCCCAGCATTTT
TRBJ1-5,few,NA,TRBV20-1,CSASRGGRDQPQHF,TGCAGTGCTAGTCGGGGGGGCAGGGATCAGCCCCAGCATTTT
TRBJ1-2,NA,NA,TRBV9,CASSVAPSYGYTF,TGTGCCAGCAGCGTAGCACCGAGCTATGGCTACACCTTC
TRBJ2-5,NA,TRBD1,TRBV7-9,CASSSDIQGAWETQYF,TGTGCCAGCAGCTCCGATATACAGGGGGCTTGGGAGACCCAGTACTTC
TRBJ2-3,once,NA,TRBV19,CASRPGDPFTDTQYF,TGTGCCAGTAGGCCCGGGGATCCCTTCACAGATACGCAGTATTTT
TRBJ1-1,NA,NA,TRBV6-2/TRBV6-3,CASSQFPGMNTEAFF,TGTGCCAGCAGTCAATTTCCAGGGATGAACACTGAAGCTTTCTTT
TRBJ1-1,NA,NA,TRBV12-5,CASGSTPGEVLGTEAFF,TGTGCTAGTGGTTCGACCCCGGGGGAGGTTTTGGGCACTGAAGCTTTCTTT
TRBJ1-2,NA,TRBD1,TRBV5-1,CASSQDSQGAGGYTF,TGCGCCAGCAGCCAAGACTCACAGGGGGCCGGTGGCTACACCTTC
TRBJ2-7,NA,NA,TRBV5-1,CASSLGAGPREQYF,TGCGCCAGCAGCTTGGGGGCAGGCCCCCGCGAGCAGTACTTC
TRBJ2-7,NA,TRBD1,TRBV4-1,CASSQGRLDRGRAYEQYF,TGCGCCAGCAGCCAAGGTCGCCTCGACAGGGGAAGGGCCTACGAGCAGTACTTC
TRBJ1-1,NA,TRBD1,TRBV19,CASSPTGESEAFF,TGTGCCAGTAGTCCCACAGGGGAATCTGAAGCTTTCTTT
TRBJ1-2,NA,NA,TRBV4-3,CASSQDNERSGYTF,TGCGCCAGCAGCCAAGATAACGAACGGTCTGGCTACACCTTC
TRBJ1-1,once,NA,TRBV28,CASSFGHRKGEAFF,TGTGCCAGCAGTTTCGGACACCGAAAGGGTGAAGCTTTCTTT
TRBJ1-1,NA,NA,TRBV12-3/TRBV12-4,CASSLPRTKAFF,TGTGCCAGCAGTTTACCACGCACTAAAGCTTTCTTT
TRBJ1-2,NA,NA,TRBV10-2,CASSEGRKSSGYTF,TGCGCCAGCAGTGAGGGCAGGAAGTCCAGTGGCTACACCTTC
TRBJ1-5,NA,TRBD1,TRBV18,CASSGGQGGRSNQPQHF,TGTGCCAGCTCAGGGGGACAGGGCGGGCGAAGCAATCAGCCCCAGCATTTT
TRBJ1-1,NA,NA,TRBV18,CASSPPGDWTTEAFF,TGTGCCAGCTCACCACCCGGGGACTGGACCACTGAAGCTTTCTTT
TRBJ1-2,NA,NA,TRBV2,CASSDRYSMYGYTF,TGTGCCAGCAGTGACCGGTACTCTATGTATGGCTACACCTTC
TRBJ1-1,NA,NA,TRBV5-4,CASSRQTSDTEAFF,TGTGCCAGCAGCCGACAGACCTCCGACACTGAAGCTTTCTTT
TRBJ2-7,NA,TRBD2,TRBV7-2,CASSSGGGRREQYF,TGTGCCAGCAGCTCCGGGGGAGGGCGGCGGGAGCAGTACTTC
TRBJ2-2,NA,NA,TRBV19,CASSPGVGELFF,TGTGCCAGTAGTCCCGGAGTAGGGGAGCTGTTTTTT
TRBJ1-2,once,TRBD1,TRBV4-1,CASSPGQEGYGYTF,TGCGCCAGCAGCCCGGGACAGGAGGGCTATGGCTACACCTTC